These T cell receptor beta chains were read from a single sample in a study of T cells after yellow fever vaccination. TCRdb ran MiXCR on the 5' RACE reads and lists one entry per CDR3 protein. Altogether hundreds of thousands of distinct CDR3 sequences are present, roughly 12% being singletons, with the ten largest covering 15%. The source material was PBMCs, sampled on the day of the yellow fever booster vaccination. Receptors were obtained from a young man who received the YFV17D yellow fever vaccine. The CDR3 runs from the conserved cysteine through the conserved F or W.

v_gene: TRBV7-2; j_gene: TRBJ2-3; CDR3aa: CASSSGPLAGGADTQYF
v_gene: TRBV3-1; j_gene: TRBJ1-4; CDR3aa: CASSQEGTSLEKLFF
v_gene: TRBV27; j_gene: TRBJ2-2; CDR3aa: CASLSLGGVSGELFF
v_gene: TRBV14; j_gene: TRBJ2-1; CDR3aa: CASSLLLAGVNEQFF
v_gene: TRBV19; j_gene: TRBJ1-5; CDR3aa: CASSILQYSNQPQHF
v_gene: TRBV10-3; j_gene: TRBJ1-5; CDR3aa: CAISGDGDQPQHF
v_gene: TRBV5-1; j_gene: TRBJ2-1; CDR3aa: CASSLSERRGQFF
v_gene: TRBV20-1; j_gene: TRBJ2-7; CDR3aa: CSARSGNEQYF
v_gene: TRBV21-1; j_gene: TRBJ2-3; CDR3aa: CASSRRTSGRIGTDTQYF
v_gene: TRBV5-1; j_gene: TRBJ2-1; CDR3aa: CASSLAMGGWNEQFF
v_gene: TRBV28; j_gene: TRBJ2-7; CDR3aa: CASRAGTSHEQYF
v_gene: TRBV12-3/TRBV12-4; j_gene: TRBJ2-7; CDR3aa: CASTTGQLYEQYF
v_gene: TRBV7-2; j_gene: TRBJ2-2; CDR3aa: CASSESPLNTGELFF